A selection of T cell receptor beta chains follows, all from one sample in a study of Ad26.COV2.S vaccination and SARS-CoV-2 variants. The assay was immunoSEQ multiplex PCR, and TCRdb's table has in-frame clones only and misses some. The sample has about 680,000 clones, roughly 90% seen once. Material: peripheral blood, obtained in a trial of Ad26.COV2.S vaccine versus placebo. The receptors originated from a person aged 18-65 years who received the Ad26.COV2.S COVID-19 vaccine or a placebo. The CDR3 runs from the conserved cysteine through the conserved F or W. The D gene is left open where the match is weak. Not all rows give a size; the values are once, few, many and, for expanded clones, a class.

>-|-|TRBV15|TRBJ1-5
CATSRAPLGGHSNQPQHF
TGTGCCACCAGCAGAGCCCCGCTCGGGGGACACAGCAATCAGCCCCAGCATTTT
>-|-|TRBV7-2|TRBJ1-5
CASSLGGASNQPQHF
TGTGCCAGCAGCTTAGGGGGGGCGAGCAATCAGCCCCAGCATTTT
>once|TRBD1|TRBV11-2|TRBJ1-4
CASSMGQAANEKLFF
TGTGCCAGCAGCATGGGACAGGCGGCTAATGAAAAACTGTTTTTT
>-|TRBD1|TRBV23-1|TRBJ2-3
CASSQTSGTGGQSDTQYF
TGCGCCAGCAGTCAAACCTCCGGGACAGGGGGCCAGTCAGATACGCAGTATTTT
>-|-|TRBV5-1|TRBJ2-3
CASRPLTSTDTQYF
TGCGCCAGCAGACCGTTGACGAGCACAGATACGCAGTATTTT
>once|-|TRBV3-1/TRBV3-2|TRBJ2-7
CASSGWAGRYEQYF
TGTGCCAGCAGCGGATGGGCGGGACGCTACGAGCAGTACTTC
>-|TRBD1|TRBV7-9|TRBJ1-2
CASSPRDSIYGYTF
TGTGCCAGCTCCCCCCGGGACAGCATCTATGGCTACACCTTC
>-|TRBD2|TRBV30|TRBJ2-3
CAWSRGVLAGGTDTQYF
TGTGCCTGGTCCCGGGGGGTTCTAGCGGGGGGCACAGATACGCAGTATTTT
>-|-|TRBV7-2|TRBJ1-2
CASPVRDYGDLGWGYTF
TGTGCCAGCCCAGTGCGAGATTATGGGGACCTGGGCTGGGGCTACACCTTC
>-|-|TRBV12-3/TRBV12-4|TRBJ2-3
CATTASDTQYF
TGTGCCACAACCGCTTCAGATACGCAGTATTTT
>-|-|TRBV27|TRBJ2-1
CASSFPPRINEQFF
TGTGCCAGCAGTTTCCCCCCTAGAATCAATGAGCAGTTCTTC
>-|TRBD2|TRBV9|TRBJ2-2
CASRERGTTGELFF
TGTGCCAGCAGGGAGCGGGGGACCACCGGGGAGCTGTTTTTT
>-|-|TRBV6-2/TRBV6-3|TRBJ1-5
CASSYGTIGNQPQHF
TGTGCCAGCAGTTACGGGACAATCGGCAATCAGCCCCAGCATTTT
>-|TRBD1|TRBV6-5|TRBJ2-7
CASSYRDRGPYEQYF
TGTGCCAGCAGTTACAGGGACAGGGGACCCTACGAGCAGTACTTC
>-|-|TRBV7-9|TRBJ2-3
CASSLEGDTQYF
TGTGCCAGCAGCTTAGAGGGGGATACGCAGTATTTT
>-|-|TRBV30|TRBJ1-3
CAWSVLWKAPGNTIYF
TGTGCCTGGAGTGTACTGTGGAAGGCTCCTGGAAACACCATATATTTT
>-|-|TRBV5-1|TRBJ1-3
CASRPQDSGNTIYF
TGCGCCAGCAGGCCCCAAGACTCTGGAAACACCATATATTTT
>-|TRBD1|TRBV6-5|TRBJ2-7
CASSGQGSYEQYF
TGTGCCAGCAGCGGACAGGGGTCCTACGAGCAGTACTTC
>-|-|TRBV11-2|TRBJ2-1
CASSLSVYNEQFF
TGTGCCAGCAGCTTATCAGTTTACAATGAGCAGTTCTTC
>-|-|TRBV19|TRBJ2-6
CASNLGRGSGANVLTF
TGTGCCAGTAACCTAGGCAGGGGCTCTGGGGCCAACGTCCTGACTTTC
>-|-|TRBV4-2|TRBJ2-3
CASSKGTGEGTDTQYF
TGTGCCAGCAGCAAAGGGACGGGAGAGGGCACAGATACGCAGTATTTT
>once|-|TRBV5-6|TRBJ2-2
CASSLSQRYTGELFF
TGTGCCAGCAGCTTGTCCCAGCGATACACCGGGGAGCTGTTTTTT
>-|-|TRBV7-9|TRBJ2-1
CASSSGRGSVGEQFF
TGTGCCAGCAGCTCGGGACGGGGTTCGGTCGGTGAGCAGTTCTTC
>-|-|TRBV5-1|TRBJ1-4
CASSLGMSQEANEKLFF
TGCGCCAGCAGCTTGGGGATGTCCCAAGAGGCTAATGAAAAACTGTTTTTT
>-|-|TRBV6-2/TRBV6-3|TRBJ2-6
CASSSSGPKALTF
TGTGCCAGCAGTTCGTCGGGACCAAAGGCACTGACTTTC
>-|-|TRBV24-1|TRBJ1-6
CATSEGGGGTLHF
TGTGCCACCAGTGAAGGCGGCGGTGGGACCCTCCACTTT
>-|-|TRBV18|TRBJ2-1
CASSPDNGKKGYNEQFF
TGTGCCAGCTCACCGGATAACGGAAAAAAGGGGTACAATGAGCAGTTCTTC
>few|TRBD2|TRBV15|TRBJ2-7
CATSRDPGGRSYEQYF
TGTGCCACCAGCAGAGATCCGGGGGGAAGATCCTACGAGCAGTACTTC
>-|-|TRBV7-9|TRBJ2-3
CASSLVGTDTQYF
TGTGCCAGCAGCTTAGTGGGCACAGATACGCAGTATTTT
>-|-|TRBV11-2|TRBJ2-7
CASSLGLATYEQYF
TGTGCCAGCAGCTTAGGACTCGCTACCTACGAGCAGTACTTC
>-|TRBD1|TRBV18|TRBJ2-7
CASSPGTGVAYEQYF
TGTGCCAGCTCACCCGGGACAGGGGTTGCATACGAGCAGTACTTC
>few|-|TRBV3-1/TRBV3-2|TRBJ2-7
CASSQDTGYEQYF
TGTGCCAGCAGCCAAGATACGGGTTACGAGCAGTACTTC
>-|-|TRBV19|TRBJ2-1
CACWPHSYNEQFF
TGTGCCTGTTGGCCGCACAGCTACAATGAGCAGTTCTTC
>-|-|TRBV19|TRBJ1-5
CASTDTRNQPQHF
TGTGCCAGCACGGACACCCGCAATCAGCCCCAGCATTTT
>few|-|TRBV7-2|TRBJ2-7
CASSLGAGYEQYF
TGTGCCAGCAGCTTAGGGGCGGGGTACGAGCAGTACTTC
>-|-|TRBV6-6|TRBJ1-3
CASSYGPGLDTIYF
TGTGCCAGCAGTTACGGCCCCGGGTTGGACACCATATATTTT
>-|TRBD1|TRBV6-5|TRBJ1-3
CASSPGQNSGNTIYF
TGTGCCAGCAGTCCGGGACAGAACTCTGGAAACACCATATATTTT
>-|-|TRBV7-2|TRBJ2-1
CASSLGRWSSYNEQFF
TGTGCCAGCAGCTTAGGACGGTGGAGCTCCTACAATGAGCAGTTCTTC
>-|TRBD1|TRBV2|TRBJ2-5
CASSEGQGLGETQYF
TGTGCCAGCAGTGAAGGACAGGGTTTGGGTGAGACCCAGTACTTC
>-|-|TRBV10-3|TRBJ2-3
CAISGGTSSTDTQYF
TGTGCCATCAGTGGGGGGACTTCTAGCACAGATACGCAGTATTTT
>-|TRBD2|TRBV25-1|TRBJ2-5
CASSVAGKETQYF
TGTGCCAGCAGTGTAGCGGGAAAAGAGACCCAGTACTTC
>once|-|TRBV3-1/TRBV3-2|TRBJ2-5
CASSPRSGTPQETQYF
TGTGCCAGCAGCCCGAGGTCCGGGACACCCCAAGAGACCCAGTACTTC